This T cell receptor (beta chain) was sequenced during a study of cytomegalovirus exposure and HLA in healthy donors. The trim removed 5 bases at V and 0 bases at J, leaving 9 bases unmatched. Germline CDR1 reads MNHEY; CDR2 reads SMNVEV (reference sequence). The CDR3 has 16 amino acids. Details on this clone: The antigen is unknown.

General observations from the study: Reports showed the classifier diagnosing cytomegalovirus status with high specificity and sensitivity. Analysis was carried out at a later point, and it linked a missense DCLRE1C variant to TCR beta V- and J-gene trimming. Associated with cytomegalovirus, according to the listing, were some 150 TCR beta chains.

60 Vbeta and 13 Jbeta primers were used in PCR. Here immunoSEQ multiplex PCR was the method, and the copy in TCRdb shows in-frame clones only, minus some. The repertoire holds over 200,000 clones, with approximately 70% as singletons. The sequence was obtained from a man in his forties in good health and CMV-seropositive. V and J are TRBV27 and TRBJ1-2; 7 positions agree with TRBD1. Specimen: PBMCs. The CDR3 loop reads CASSPGTAEANYGYTF. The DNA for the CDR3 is TGTGCCAGCAGTCCCGGGACAGCAGAAGCTAACTATGGCTACACCTTC.